Following are 13 T cell receptor beta chains from one sample sequenced in a study of T cell clonality in common variable immunodeficiency (dated by TCRdb to 2014 to 2015). The library was made by the immunoSEQ multiplex PCR assay. TCRdb provides this immuneACCESS table in a form limited to in-frame rearrangements. Some clones are lacking; in checked studies, under half of them reflect an unresolved V gene, and why the rest are absent is not known. For this sample the table reports 40,000 or so clones, with no clone seen just once. Clones ranked in the top ten supply around 3% of the sample. The specimen was peripheral blood mononuclear cells. The source of these receptors is a person aged 18 to 75 in good health.

This clone was counted at least ten times. The DNA ends 3 residues before the CDR3 does, and the rest of the CDR3 is filled in from the germline J gene. The V gene is TRBV10-3, the J gene TRBJ2-2, with D perhaps TRBD2 (5 bases). The CDR3 is 14 residues long. The germline V gene has CDR1 ENHRY and CDR2 SYGVKD. Trimming removed 6 bases at V and 1 base at J, with 9 bases between. The CDR3 reads CAIRLSGNTGELFF. CDR3 DNA, as far as it was read: TGTGCCATCAGGTTAAGCGGGAACACCGGGGAG.

This clone was seen repeatedly, ten times or more. The CDR3 extends 3 residues past the end of the read, so its final part is completed from the germline J gene. The chain couples TRBV20-1 to TRBJ2-7, with D possibly being TRBD1 (5 bases). Trimming pared 2 bases from V and 2 bases from J, leaving 13 bases between. The germline gives CDR1 DFQATT, CDR2 SNEGSKA (reference sequence). This CDR3 has 14 residues. CDR3: CSARYRRQPYEQYF. CDR3 bases read: TGCAGTGCTAGATACCGGAGACAGCCCTACGAG.

This clone was counted many times. This CDR3 reads CASSPTAHEQYF. The sequenced CDR3 bases are TGTGCCAGCTCTCCGACAGCCCACGAG. This sequence joins TRBV18 and TRBJ2-7, with D possibly TRBD1 on 5 matching bases. The read ends 3 residues shy of where the CDR3 ends; the end is completed using the germline J gene. CDR3 length equals 12 residues. Trimming left V 6 bases short and J 5 bases short, with 11 bases between. Germline loops: CDR1 KGHSH, CDR2 LQKENI.

This clone has ten or more counts. The sequence runs out 3 residues before the end of the CDR3; the remainder is reconstructed from the germline J gene. The chain is built from TRBV5-1 and TRBJ2-7, with 9 bases identical to TRBD2. Germline values: CDR1 SGHRS, CDR2 YFSETQ. The junction had 10 bases not matched to a gene; V was cut back by 0 bases and J by 0 bases. There are 18 residues in the CDR3. Partial CDR3 DNA: TGCGCCAGCAGCTTGGGGGCTAGCGGGATACTAAGCTCCTACGAG. Translated, it gives CASSLGASGILSSYE. The entire CDR3 protein reads CASSLGASGILSSYEQYF.

This clone was detected ten times or more. The sequenced fragment ends 3 residues before the CDR3 boundary, so the rest is inferred from the germline J gene. The chain carries TRBV6-2 or TRBV6-3 and TRBJ2-1; TRBD1 matches at 7 bases. CDR1 is MNHEY and CDR2 is SVGEGT in the germline V gene. The CDR3 consists of 14 residues. Trimming took 6 bases from V and 5 from J; bases not matched to a gene: 7. This chain's CDR3 is CASSPGQINNEQFF. The sequenced CDR3 bases are TGTGCCAGCAGCCCGGGACAGATAAACAATGAG.

This clone was recorded at least ten times. The CDR3 is cut off 3 residues early in the read; its end comes from the germline J gene. This chain links TRBV18 with TRBJ2-3; 9 bases fit TRBD2. Germline V gene data show CDR1 as KGHSH and CDR2 as LQKENI. V lost 5 bases to trimming and J lost 4 bases; unmatched junction nucleotides: 4. The CDR3 has 14 amino acids. The part of the CDR3 DNA that was read is TGTGCCAGCTCATCCGGGACTAGCCCAGATACG. Residues: CASSSGTSPDT. In full, the CDR3 reads CASSSGTSPDTQYF.

This clone was seen many times. With the read ending 3 residues before the CDR3 end, the germline J gene is used to fill in that end. V gene TRBV4-1 combines with J gene TRBJ2-1; possibly TRBD1 for D (5 bases). Germline V gene data show CDR1 as MGHRA and CDR2 as YSYEKL. This CDR3 comprises 18 residues. V was clipped by 1 base and J by 8 bases, with 24 bases between them. The CDR3 is CASSQVPRGAARFHEQFF. The sequenced CDR3 bases are TGCGCCAGCAGCCAAGTGCCCCGTGGGGCCGCTAGGTTTCATGAG.

This clone was counted a few times. The read terminates 3 residues ahead of where the CDR3 ends, so the germline J gene completes it. The chain links TRBV5-1 to TRBJ2-4; D might be TRBD2 (7 bases). CDR3 size: 15 residues. CDR1 SGHRS and CDR2 YFSETQ come from the germline V gene. The CDR3 bases that were read are TGCGCCAGCAGCTTGGGTACAGGGAGGGGAGAGACT. Translation gives CASSLGTGRGET. The whole CDR3 protein reads CASSLGTGRGETQYF.

This clone has a handful of counts. The read falls 3 residues short of the CDR3 end, and the missing part is taken from the germline J gene. V gene TRBV30 combines with J gene TRBJ1-2; D perhaps matches TRBD1 (5 bases). Germline assignment: CDR1 GTSNPN and CDR2 SVGIG (reference sequence). This CDR3 comprises 14 residues. The sequenced CDR3 bases are TGTGCCTGGGCACGGGACTCAAACTACAATGAC. It yields the protein CAWARDSNYND. The whole CDR3 sequence reads CAWARDSNYNDYTF.

This clone was seen repeatedly, ten times or more. The observed sequence ends 3 residues before the CDR3 terminus, with the missing tail filled in from the germline J gene. J is TRBJ2-4 and V is TRBV10-3, with TRBD2 identical over 9 bases. The germline CDR1 and CDR2 sequences are ENHRY and SYGVKD. The CDR3 has 16 amino acids. The J segment lost 8 bases and the V segment lost 4 bases, leaving 12 bases of the junction unmatched. The CDR3 spells CAISAWAGGPGDIQYF. The CDR3 DNA, read in part, is TGTGCCATCAGTGCCTGGGCGGGAGGGCCGGGCGACATT.

On this clone: The sequenced fragment ends 3 residues before the CDR3 boundary, so the rest is inferred from the germline J gene. The chain couples TRBV30 to TRBJ2-4; weak D call: TRBD2 (6 bases). Germline V gene data show CDR1 as GTSNPN and CDR2 as SVGIG (reference sequence). The CDR3 extends over 12 amino acids. Incomplete CDR3 DNA: TGTGCCTGGAGATGGTTGGACTATGGT. Translating gives CAWRWLDYG. The whole CDR3 protein reads CAWRWLDYGQYF. The whole variable domain, filled in from reference TRBV30 and TRBJ2-4, reads SQTIHQWPATLVQPVGSPLSLECTVEGTSNPNLYWYRQAAGRGLQLLFYSVGIGQISSEVPQNLSASRPQDRQFILSSKKLLLSDSGFYLCAWRWLDYGQYFGAGTRLSVL.

This clone was picked up many times. The CDR3 end falls 3 residues outside the read, so it is completed with the germline J gene. This chain connects TRBV19 to TRBJ2-1; D may be TRBD2 (6 bases). The CDR3 has 13 residues. Trimming removed 9 bases at V and 2 bases at J, with 11 bases between. The germline V gene encodes CDR1 LNHDA and CDR2 SQIVND (reference sequence). CDR3 protein: CASLAEPYNEQFF. The DNA read from the CDR3 is TGTGCCAGCTTAGCGGAACCCTACAATGAG.

This clone was observed many times. Read sequence stops 3 residues before the CDR3 end, and the germline J gene provides the missing end. V is TRBV10-1 and J is TRBJ2-2, with a tentative D call TRBD2 (5 bases). The V gene lost 3 bases and the J gene lost 2 bases, with 13 bases spanning the gap. Germline lookup yields CDR1 WNHNN and CDR2 SYGVQD (reference sequence). The length of the CDR3 is 16 residues. The chain's CDR3 is CASSEGWRANTGELFF. The CDR3 bases that were read are TGCGCCAGCAGTGAAGGTTGGCGGGCAAACACCGGGGAG.